The source of this T cell receptor (beta chain) is a study of tumor-infiltrating lymphocytes in localized non-small cell lung cancer. Study overall: Some samples were collected after neoadjuvant chemotherapy; smokers, never-smokers and several histologies were included. Resected tumor was paired with non-adjacent uninvolved lung from the same patient.

This clone was recorded a few times. Its antigen remains unidentified. Generated by immunoSEQ multiplex PCR, the TCRdb table keeps only in-frame clones and is missing some. Seen here are approximately 16,000 clones, approximately 49% observed once, and the top ten hold about 16%. Study conclusions and caveats: Technical variation could not be separated from intratumor heterogeneity here. No T-cell fraction difference was seen between IM1 and IM2 tumors.

Trimming left V 1 base short and J 4 bases short, with 7 bases between. CDR3 length: 13 residues. CDR1 is KGHSH, CDR2 LQKENI, per germline. The origin of this receptor is a human donor with non-small cell lung cancer. Source material: lung tumor tissue. The rearrangement links TRBV18 to TRBJ1-1; possibly TRBD1 for D (5 bases). The CDR3 bases are TGTGCCAGCTCACCACTCGACAGCACTGAAGCTTTCTTT. Residues: CASSPLDSTEAFF.